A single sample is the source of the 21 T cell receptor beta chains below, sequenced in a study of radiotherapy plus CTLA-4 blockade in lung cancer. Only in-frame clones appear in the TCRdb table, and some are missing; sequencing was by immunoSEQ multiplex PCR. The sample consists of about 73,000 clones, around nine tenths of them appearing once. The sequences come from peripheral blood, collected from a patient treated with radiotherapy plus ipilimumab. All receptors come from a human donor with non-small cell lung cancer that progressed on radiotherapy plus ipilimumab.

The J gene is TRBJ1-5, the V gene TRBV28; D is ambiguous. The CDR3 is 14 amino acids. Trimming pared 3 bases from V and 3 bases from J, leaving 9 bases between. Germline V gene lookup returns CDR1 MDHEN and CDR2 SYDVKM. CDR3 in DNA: TGTGCCAGCAGTTTGCAGACCTTCAATCAGCCCCAGCATTTT. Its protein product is CASSLQTFNQPQHF.

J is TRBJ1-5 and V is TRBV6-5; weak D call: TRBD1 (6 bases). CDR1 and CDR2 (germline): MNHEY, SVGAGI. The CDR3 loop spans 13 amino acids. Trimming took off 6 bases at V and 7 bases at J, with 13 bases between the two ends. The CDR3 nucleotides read TGTGCCAGCAGCCGTCAGGGACAACAGCCCCAGCATTTT. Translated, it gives CASSRQGQQPQHF.

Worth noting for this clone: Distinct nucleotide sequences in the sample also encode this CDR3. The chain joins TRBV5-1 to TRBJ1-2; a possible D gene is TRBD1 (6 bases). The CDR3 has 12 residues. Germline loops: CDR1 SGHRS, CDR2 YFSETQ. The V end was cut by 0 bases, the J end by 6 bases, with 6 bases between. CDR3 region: CASSLDRDGYTF. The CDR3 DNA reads TGCGCCAGCAGCTTGGACAGGGATGGCTACACCTTC.

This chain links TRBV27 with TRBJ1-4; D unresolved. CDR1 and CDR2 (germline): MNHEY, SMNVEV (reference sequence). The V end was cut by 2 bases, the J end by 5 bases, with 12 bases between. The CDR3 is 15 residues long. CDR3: CASSLRTPGNEKLFF. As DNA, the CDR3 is TGTGCCAGCAGTTTAAGGACGCCCGGGAATGAAAAACTGTTTTTT.

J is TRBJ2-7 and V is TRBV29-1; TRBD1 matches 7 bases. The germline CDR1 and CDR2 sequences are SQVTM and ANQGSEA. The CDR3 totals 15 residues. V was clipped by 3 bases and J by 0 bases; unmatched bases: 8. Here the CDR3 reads CSVEEPGQLSYEQYF. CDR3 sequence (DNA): TGCAGCGTTGAGGAACCGGGACAGCTCTCCTACGAGCAGTACTTC.

The CDR3 protein is CASSLRPLGYTF. Written as DNA, the CDR3 is TGTGCCAGCAGTTTAAGGCCGCTCGGCTACACCTTC. J is TRBJ1-2 and V is TRBV28; D unresolved. V shed 2 bases and J shed 8 bases, with 9 bases lying between them. The germline gives CDR1 MDHEN, CDR2 SYDVKM. The CDR3 runs to 12 residues.

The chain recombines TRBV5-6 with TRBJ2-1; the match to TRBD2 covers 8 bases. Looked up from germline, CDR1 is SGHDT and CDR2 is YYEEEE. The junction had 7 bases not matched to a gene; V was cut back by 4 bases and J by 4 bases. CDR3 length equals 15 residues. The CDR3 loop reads CASSTEASGYNEQFF. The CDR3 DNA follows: TGTGCCAGCAGCACGGAGGCTAGCGGGTACAATGAGCAGTTCTTC.

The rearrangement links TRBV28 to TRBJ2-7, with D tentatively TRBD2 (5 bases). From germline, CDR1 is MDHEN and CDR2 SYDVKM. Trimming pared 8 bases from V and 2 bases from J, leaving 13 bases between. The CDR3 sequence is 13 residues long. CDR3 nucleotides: TGTGCCAGCTCTTTAGCGCCTACCTACGAGCAGTACTTC. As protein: CASSLAPTYEQYF.

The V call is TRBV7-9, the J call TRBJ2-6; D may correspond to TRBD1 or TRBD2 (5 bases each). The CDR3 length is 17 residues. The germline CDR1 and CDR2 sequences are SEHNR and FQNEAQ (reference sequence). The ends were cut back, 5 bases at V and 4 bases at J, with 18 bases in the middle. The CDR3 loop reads CASSPRGLGRGANVLTF. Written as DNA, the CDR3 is TGTGCCAGCAGCCCACGGGGCCTGGGTAGAGGGGCCAACGTCCTGACTTTC.

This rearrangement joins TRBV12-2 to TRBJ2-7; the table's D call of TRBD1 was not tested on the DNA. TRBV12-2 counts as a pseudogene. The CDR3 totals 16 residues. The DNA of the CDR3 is TGTGCAAGTCGCTCAACCCCCGGACAGGGGGCAGGGGAGCAGTACGTC. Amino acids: CASRSTPGQGAGEQYV.

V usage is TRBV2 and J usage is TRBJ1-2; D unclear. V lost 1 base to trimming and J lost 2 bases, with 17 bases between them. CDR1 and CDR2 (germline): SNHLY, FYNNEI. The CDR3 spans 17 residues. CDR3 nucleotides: TGTGCCAGCAGTGAAGGGCCGATGGAGGATGGGAACTATGGCTACACCTTC. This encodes CASSEGPMEDGNYGYTF.

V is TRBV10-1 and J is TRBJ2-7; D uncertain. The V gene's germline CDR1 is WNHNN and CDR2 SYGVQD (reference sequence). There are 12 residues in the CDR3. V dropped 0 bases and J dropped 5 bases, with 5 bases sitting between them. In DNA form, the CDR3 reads TGCGCCAGCAGTGAGTCTGGGAACGAGCAGTACTTC. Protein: CASSESGNEQYF.

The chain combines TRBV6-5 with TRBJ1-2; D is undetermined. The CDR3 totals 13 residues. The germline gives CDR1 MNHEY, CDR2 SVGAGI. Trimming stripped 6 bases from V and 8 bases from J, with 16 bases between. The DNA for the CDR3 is TGTGCCAGCAGACTCGCACCGGGAGAGGGCTACACCTTC. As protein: CASRLAPGEGYTF.

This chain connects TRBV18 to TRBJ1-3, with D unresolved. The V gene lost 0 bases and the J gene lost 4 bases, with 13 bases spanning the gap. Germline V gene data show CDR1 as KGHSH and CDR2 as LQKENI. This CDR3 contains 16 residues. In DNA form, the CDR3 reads TGTGCCAGCTCACCACCGGAAAGGGTGACGGGAAACACCATATATTTT. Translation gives CASSPPERVTGNTIYF.

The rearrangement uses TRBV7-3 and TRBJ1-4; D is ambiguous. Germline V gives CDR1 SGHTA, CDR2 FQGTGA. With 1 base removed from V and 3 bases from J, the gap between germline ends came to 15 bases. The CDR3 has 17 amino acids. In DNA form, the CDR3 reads TGTGCCAGCAGCTTAAGCCCGATCGTTACAGCTAATGAAAAACTGTTTTTT. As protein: CASSLSPIVTANEKLFF.

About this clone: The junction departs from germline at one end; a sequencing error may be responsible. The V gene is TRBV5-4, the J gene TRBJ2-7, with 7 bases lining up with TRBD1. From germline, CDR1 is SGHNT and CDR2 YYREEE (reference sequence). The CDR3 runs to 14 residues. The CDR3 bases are TGTGCCAGCAGCTTAAAGGGGGCTTCCTACGAGCGGTACTTC. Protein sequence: CASSLKGASYERYF. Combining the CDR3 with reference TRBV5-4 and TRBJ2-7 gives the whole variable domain ETGVTQSPTHLIKTRGQQVTLRCSSQSGHNTVSWYQQALGQGPQFIFQYYREEENGRGNFPPRFSGLQFPNYSSELNVNALELDDSALYLCASSLKGASYERYFGPGTRLTVT.

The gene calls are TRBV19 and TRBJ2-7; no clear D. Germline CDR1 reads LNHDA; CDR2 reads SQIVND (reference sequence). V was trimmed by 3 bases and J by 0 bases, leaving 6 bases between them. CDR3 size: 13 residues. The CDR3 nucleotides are TGTGCCAGTAGTATGGGGTCCTCCTACGAGCAGTACTTC. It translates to CASSMGSSYEQYF.

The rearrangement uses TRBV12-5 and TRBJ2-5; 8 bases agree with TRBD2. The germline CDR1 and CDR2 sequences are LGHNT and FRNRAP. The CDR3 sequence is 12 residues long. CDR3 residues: CAGGAREETQYF. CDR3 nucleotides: TGTGCCGGGGGGGCCAGGGAAGAGACCCAGTACTTC.

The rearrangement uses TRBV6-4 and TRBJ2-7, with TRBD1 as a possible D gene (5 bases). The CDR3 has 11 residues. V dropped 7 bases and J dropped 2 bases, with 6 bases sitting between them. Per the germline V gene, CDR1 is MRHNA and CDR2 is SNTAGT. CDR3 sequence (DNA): TGTGCCAGCACAGGGCCCTACGAGCAGTACTTC. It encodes CASTGPYEQYF.

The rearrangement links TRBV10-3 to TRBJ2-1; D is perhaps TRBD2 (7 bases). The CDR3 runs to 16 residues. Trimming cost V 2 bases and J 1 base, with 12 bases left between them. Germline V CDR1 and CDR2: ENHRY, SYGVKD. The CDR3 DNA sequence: TGTGCCATCAGTGAGACGGGGGGCCGGTCCTACAATGAGCAGTTCTTC. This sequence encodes CAISETGGRSYNEQFF.

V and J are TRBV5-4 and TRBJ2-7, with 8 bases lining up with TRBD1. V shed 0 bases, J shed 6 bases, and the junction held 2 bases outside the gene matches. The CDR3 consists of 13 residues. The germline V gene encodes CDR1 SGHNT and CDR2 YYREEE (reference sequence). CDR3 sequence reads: CASSLAGGSEQYV. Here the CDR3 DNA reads TGTGCCAGCAGCTTGGCAGGGGGCTCCGAGCAGTACGTC.